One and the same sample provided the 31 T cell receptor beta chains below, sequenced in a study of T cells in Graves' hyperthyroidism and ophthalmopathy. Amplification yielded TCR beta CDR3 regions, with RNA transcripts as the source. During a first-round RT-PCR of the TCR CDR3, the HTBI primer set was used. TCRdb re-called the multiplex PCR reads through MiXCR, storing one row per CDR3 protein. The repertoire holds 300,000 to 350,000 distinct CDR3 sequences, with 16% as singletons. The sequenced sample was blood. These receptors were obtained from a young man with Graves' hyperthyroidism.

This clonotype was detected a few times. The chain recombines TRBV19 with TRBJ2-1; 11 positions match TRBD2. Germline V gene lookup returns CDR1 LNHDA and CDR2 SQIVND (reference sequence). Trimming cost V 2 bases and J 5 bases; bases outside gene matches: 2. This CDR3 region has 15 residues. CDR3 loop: CASSIIAGGDNEQFF. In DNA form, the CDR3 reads TGTGCCAGTAGTATAATAGCGGGAGGGGACAATGAGCAGTTCTTC.

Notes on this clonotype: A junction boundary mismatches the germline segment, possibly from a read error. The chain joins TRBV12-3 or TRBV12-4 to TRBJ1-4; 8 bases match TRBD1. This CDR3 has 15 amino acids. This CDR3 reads CASSATGGENEKLVF. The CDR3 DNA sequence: TGTGCCAGCAGCGCTACAGGGGGGGAGAATGAAAAACTGGTTTTT.

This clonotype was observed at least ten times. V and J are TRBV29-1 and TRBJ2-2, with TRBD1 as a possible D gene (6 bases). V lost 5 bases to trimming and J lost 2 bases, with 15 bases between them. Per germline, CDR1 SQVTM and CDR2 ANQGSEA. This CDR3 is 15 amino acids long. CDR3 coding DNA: TGCAGCGTTCGGGACATAGTAGTCAACACCGGGGAGCTGTTTTTT. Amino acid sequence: CSVRDIVVNTGELFF.

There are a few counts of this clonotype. CDR3 bases: TGCAGTGCCGGCGGGTGGGGGACAGGCCCAGATACGCAGTATTTT. It translates to CSAGGWGTGPDTQYF. V is TRBV20-1 and J is TRBJ2-3; 8 bases match TRBD1. Germline assignment: CDR1 DFQATT and CDR2 SNEGSKA (reference sequence). Germline trimming cut 6 bases from V and 4 bases from J; bases unmatched to any gene: 12. The CDR3 covers 15 residues.

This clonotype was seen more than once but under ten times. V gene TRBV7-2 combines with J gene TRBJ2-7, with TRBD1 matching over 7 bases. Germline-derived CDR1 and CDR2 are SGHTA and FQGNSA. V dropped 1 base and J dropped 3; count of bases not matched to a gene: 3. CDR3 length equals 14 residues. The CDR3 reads CASSLEGARYEQYF. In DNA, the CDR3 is TGTGCCAGCAGCTTAGAGGGGGCCCGCTACGAGCAGTACTTC.

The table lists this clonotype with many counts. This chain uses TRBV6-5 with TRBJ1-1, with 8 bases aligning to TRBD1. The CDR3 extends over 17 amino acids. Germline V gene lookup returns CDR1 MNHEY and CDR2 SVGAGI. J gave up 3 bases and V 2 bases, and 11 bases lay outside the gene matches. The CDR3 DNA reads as TGTGCCAGCAGTTACGCAGGGGGCGAAATACGGTACACTGAAGCTTTCTTT. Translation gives CASSYAGGEIRYTEAFF.

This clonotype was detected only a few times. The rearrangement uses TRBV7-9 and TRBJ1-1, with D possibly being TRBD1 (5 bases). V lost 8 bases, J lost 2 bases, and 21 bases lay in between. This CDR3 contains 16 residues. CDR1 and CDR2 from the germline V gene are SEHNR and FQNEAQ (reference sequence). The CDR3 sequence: CASGGPGREKNTEAFF. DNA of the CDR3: TGTGCCAGCGGGGGTCCGGGACGGGAGAAAAACACTGAAGCTTTCTTT.

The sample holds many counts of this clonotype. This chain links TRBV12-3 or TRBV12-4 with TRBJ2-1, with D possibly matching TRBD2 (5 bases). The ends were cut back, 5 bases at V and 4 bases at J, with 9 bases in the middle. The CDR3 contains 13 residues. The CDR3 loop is CASSPLAYNEQFF. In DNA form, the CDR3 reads TGTGCCAGCAGTCCGCTAGCTTACAATGAGCAGTTCTTC.

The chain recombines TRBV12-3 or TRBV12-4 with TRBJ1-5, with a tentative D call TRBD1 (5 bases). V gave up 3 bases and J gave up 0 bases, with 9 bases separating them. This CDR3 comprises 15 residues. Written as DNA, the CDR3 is TGTGCCAGCAGTTTCTTGGGGGTTAGCAATCAGCCCCAGCATTTT. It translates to CASSFLGVSNQPQHF.

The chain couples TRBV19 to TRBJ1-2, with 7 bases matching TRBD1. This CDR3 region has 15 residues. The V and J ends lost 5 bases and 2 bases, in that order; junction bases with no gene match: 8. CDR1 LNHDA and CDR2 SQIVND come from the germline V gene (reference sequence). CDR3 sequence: CASSAYRGANYGYTF. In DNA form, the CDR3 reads TGTGCCAGTAGTGCTTACAGGGGAGCGAACTATGGCTACACCTTC. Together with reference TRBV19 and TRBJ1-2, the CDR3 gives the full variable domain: DGGITQSPKYLFRKEGQNVTLSCEQNLNHDAMYWYRQDPGQGLRLIYYSQIVNDFQKGDIAEGYSVSREKKESFPLTVTSAQKNPTAFYLCASSAYRGANYGYTFGSGTRLTVV.

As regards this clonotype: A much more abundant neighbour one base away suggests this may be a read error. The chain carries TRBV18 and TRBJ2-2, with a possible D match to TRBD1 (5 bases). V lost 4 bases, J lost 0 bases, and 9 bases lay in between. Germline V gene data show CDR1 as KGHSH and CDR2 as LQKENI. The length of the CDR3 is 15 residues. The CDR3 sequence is CASSQQGSNTGELFF. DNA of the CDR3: TGTGCCAGCTCACAGCAGGGATCGAACACCGGGGAGCTGTTTTTT.

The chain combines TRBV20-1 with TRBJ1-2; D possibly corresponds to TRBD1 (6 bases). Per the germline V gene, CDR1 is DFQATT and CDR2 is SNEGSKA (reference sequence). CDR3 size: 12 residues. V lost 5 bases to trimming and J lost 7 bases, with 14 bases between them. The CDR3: CSAPKGGAGYTF. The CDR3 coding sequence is TGCAGTGCTCCGAAGGGGGGGGCTGGCTACACCTTC.

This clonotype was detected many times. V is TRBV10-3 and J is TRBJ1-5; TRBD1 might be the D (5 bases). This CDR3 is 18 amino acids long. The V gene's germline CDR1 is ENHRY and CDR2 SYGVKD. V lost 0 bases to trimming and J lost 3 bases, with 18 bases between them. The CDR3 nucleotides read TGTGCCATCAGTGAGTCGCCGGGGGGTAGAGGGCTCAATCAGCCCCAGCATTTT. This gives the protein CAISESPGGRGLNQPQHF.

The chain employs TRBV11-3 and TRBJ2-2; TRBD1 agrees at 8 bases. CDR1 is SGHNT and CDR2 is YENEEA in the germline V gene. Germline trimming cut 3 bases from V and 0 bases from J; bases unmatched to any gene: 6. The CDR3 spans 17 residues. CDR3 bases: TGTGCCAGCAGCTTCAGGGGGCGCAGGGCGAACACCGGGGAGCTGTTTTTT. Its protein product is CASSFRGRRANTGELFF. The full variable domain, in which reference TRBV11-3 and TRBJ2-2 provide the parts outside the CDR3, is EAGVVQSPRYKIIEKKQPVAFWCNPISGHNTLYWYLQNLGQGPELLIRYENEEAVDDSQLPKDRFSAERLKGVDSTLKIQPAELGDSAVYLCASSFRGRRANTGELFFGEGSRLTVL.

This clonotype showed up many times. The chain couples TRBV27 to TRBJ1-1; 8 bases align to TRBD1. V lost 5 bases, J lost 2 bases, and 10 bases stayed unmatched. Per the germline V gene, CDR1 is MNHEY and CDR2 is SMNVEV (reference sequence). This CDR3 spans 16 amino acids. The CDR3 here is CASSATGTGLNTEAFF. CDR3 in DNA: TGTGCCAGCAGTGCCACCGGGACAGGCCTTAACACTGAAGCTTTCTTT.

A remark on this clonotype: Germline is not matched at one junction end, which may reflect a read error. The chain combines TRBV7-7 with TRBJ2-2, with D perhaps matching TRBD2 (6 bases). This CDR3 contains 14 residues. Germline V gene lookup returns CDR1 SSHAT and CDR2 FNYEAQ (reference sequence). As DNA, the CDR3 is TGTGCTAGCAGCTCGGGACTCTCCAAGGGGGAGCTGTTTTTT. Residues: CASSSGLSKGELFF.

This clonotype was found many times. The CDR3 sequence is CAIRGTGDQPQHF. CDR3 bases: TGTGCCATCAGGGGGACAGGGGATCAGCCCCAGCATTTT. The J gene is TRBJ1-5, the V gene TRBV10-3, with TRBD1 matching 10 bases. Germline V CDR1 and CDR2: ENHRY, SYGVKD. The CDR3 contains 13 residues. Losses at the gene ends were 6 bases for V and 5 bases for J; bases not matched to a gene: 1.

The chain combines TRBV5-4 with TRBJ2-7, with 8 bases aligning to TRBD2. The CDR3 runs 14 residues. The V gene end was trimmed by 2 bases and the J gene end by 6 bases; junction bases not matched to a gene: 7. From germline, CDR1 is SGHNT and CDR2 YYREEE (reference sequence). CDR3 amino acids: CASSFREGQGEQYF. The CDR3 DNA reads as TGTGCCAGCAGCTTCCGGGAGGGCCAAGGCGAGCAGTACTTC.

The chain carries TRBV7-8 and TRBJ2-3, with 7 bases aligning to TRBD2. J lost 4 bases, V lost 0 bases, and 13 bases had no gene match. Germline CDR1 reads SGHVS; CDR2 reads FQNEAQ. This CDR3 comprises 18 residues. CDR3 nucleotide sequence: TGTGCCAGCAGCTTAGCGCGGGCGGGAGAGATGGTCCCAGATACGCAGTATTTT. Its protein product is CASSLARAGEMVPDTQYF.

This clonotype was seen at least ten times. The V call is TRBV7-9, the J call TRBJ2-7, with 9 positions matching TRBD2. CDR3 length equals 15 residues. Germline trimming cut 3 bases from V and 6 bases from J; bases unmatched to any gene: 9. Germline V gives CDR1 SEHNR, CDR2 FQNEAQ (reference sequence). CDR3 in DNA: TGTGCCAGCAGCTTGATCGGGCTAGCGGGAACCGAGCAGTACTTC. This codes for CASSLIGLAGTEQYF.

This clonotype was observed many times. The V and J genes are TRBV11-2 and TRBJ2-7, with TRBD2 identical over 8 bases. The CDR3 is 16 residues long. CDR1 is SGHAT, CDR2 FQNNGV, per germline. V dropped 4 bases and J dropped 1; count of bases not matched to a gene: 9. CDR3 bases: TGTGCCAGCAGCTCTAACAGCGGGAGTAAGTCCTACGAGCAGTACTTC. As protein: CASSSNSGSKSYEQYF.

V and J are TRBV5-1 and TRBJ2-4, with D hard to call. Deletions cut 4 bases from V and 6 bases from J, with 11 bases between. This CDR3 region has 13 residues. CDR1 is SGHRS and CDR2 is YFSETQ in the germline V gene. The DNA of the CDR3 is TGCGCCAGCAGCCCGGCGGACGGAAACATTCAGTACTTC. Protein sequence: CASSPADGNIQYF.

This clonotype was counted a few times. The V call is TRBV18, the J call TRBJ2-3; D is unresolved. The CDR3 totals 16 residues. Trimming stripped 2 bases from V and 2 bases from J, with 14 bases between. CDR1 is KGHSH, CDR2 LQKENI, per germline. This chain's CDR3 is CASSPLGLGPTDTQYF. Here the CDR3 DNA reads TGTGCCAGCTCACCATTAGGGCTAGGTCCCACAGATACGCAGTATTTT.

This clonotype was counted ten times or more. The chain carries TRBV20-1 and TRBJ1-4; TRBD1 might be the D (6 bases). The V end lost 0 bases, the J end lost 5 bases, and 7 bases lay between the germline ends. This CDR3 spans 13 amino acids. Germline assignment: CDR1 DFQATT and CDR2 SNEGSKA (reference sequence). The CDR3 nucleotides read TGCAGTGCTAGAGATGGGACAAATGAAAAACTGTTTTTT. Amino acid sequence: CSARDGTNEKLFF.

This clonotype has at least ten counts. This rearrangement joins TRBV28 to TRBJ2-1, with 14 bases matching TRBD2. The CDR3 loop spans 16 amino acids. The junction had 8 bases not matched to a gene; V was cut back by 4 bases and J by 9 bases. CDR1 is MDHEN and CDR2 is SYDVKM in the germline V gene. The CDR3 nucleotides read TGTGCCAGCAGTTCCGGGACTAGCGGGAGAAGGGGTGAGCAGTTCTTC. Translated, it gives CASSSGTSGRRGEQFF.

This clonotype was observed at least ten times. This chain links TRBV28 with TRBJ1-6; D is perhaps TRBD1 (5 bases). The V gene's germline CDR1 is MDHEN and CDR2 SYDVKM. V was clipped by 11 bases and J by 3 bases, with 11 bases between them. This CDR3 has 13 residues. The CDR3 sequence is CAGGGIYNSPLHF. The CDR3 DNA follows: TGTGCCGGGGGGGGGATCTATAATTCACCCCTCCACTTT.

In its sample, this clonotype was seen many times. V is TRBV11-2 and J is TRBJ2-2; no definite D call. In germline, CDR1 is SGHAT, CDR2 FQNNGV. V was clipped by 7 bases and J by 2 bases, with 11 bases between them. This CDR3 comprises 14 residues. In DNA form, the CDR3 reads TGTGCCAGCAACCCTATGAGCAACACCGGGGAGCTGTTTTTT. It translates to CASNPMSNTGELFF.

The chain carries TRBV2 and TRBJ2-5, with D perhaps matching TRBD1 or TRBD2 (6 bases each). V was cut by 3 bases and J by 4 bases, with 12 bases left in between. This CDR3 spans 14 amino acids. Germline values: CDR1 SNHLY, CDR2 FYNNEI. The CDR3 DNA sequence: TGTGCCAGCAGTGACAGGGGAGCGGGAGAGACCCAGTACTTC. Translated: CASSDRGAGETQYF. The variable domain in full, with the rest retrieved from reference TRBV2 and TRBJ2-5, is EPEVTQTPSHQVTQMGQEVILRCVPISNHLYFYWYRQILGQKVEFLVSFYNNEISEKSEIFDDQFSVERPDGSNFTLKIRSTKLEDSAMYFCASSDRGAGETQYFGPGTRLLVL.

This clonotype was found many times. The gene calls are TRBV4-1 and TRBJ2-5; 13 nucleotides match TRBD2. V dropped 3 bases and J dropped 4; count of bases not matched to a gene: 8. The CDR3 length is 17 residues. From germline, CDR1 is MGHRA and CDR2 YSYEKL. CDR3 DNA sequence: TGCGCCAGCAGCCAGTCAGGACTAGCGGGAGACGGAGAGACCCAGTACTTC. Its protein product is CASSQSGLAGDGETQYF.

The CDR3 protein is CASSRAIGGNTIYF. As DNA, the CDR3 is TGTGCCAGCAGCCGGGCGATAGGCGGAAACACCATATATTTT. This chain connects TRBV3-1 to TRBJ1-3; D is ambiguous. The CDR3 is 14 residues long. CDR1 is LGHDT, CDR2 YNNKEL, per germline (reference sequence). V lost 4 bases to trimming and J lost 4 bases, with 11 bases between them.

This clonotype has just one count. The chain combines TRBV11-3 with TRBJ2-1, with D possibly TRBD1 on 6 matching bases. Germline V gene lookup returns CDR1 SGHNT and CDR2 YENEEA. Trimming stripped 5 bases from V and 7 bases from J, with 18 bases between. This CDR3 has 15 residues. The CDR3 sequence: CASSPPGHPGNEQFF. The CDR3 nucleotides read TGTGCCAGCAGCCCGCCGGGACACCCGGGGAATGAGCAGTTCTTC.